At least ten counts were recorded for the clone carrying this T cell receptor (beta chain). Its antigen is currently unknown. Germline V gene data show CDR1 as SEHNR and CDR2 as FQNEAQ (reference sequence). V was clipped by 4 bases and J by 0 bases; unmatched bases: 9. The CDR3 totals 17 residues. This sample is part of a study of T cells in Graves' hyperthyroidism and ophthalmopathy. Diagnoses were made from clinical symptoms, serum measures (thyroxine and TRAb), thyroid ultrasound and orbital computed tomography. Study-wide findings and caveats: Most thyroid clonotypes with frequency above 0.001 were detected in blood.

RNA transcripts served as the template for amplifying TCR beta CDR3 regions. Researchers ran a first-round RT-PCR on the TCR CDR3 using the HTBI primer set. TCRdb reprocessed the multiplex PCR reads with MiXCR, giving one entry per CDR3 protein. Of roughly 500,000 distinct CDR3 sequences in the sample, 46% were seen once. V and J are TRBV7-9 and TRBJ1-2, with 9 bases lining up with TRBD1. The clonotype comes from an adult woman with Graves' disease, either hyperthyroidism or ophthalmopathy (not recorded which). Sequenced: peripheral blood or thyroid tissue (not recorded which). The CDR3 sequence: CASSSQGQGPSNYGYTF. CDR3 nucleotides: TGTGCCAGCAGCTCCCAGGGACAGGGACCCTCTAACTATGGCTACACCTTC.